The clone carrying this TCR beta chain was counted only a few times. The antigen is unknown. The source of the sample is a study of T cells in Graves' hyperthyroidism and ophthalmopathy. Overall study findings and caveats: For ophthalmopathy, model prediction preceded onset by a median around six months. Also found in blood were most expanded thyroid clonotypes above 0.001.

Together with thyroid ultrasound, orbital computed tomography, serum thyroxine and TRAb, clinical symptoms were used for diagnoses. Before ophthalmopathy appeared, progressors gave blood at initial hyperthyroidism diagnosis. What was amplified from RNA transcripts were TCR beta CDR3 regions. HTBI primers drove first-round RT-PCR of the TCR CDR3. TCRdb analysed the multiplex PCR reads with MiXCR anew, one entry per CDR3 protein. The sample has 380,000 or so distinct CDR3 sequences; roughly 13% are singletons. This CDR3 contains 12 residues. Trimming took 7 bases from V and 8 from J, leaving 13 bases between them.

This clonotype was sampled from a man between 25 and 39 years old with Graves' hyperthyroidism that later progressed to Graves' ophthalmopathy. The V call is TRBV12-3 or TRBV12-4, the J call TRBJ2-3; D assignment may be TRBD1 or TRBD2 (6 bases each). The sample taken for sequencing was blood. In nucleotides, the CDR3 is TGTGCCAGCACCACGTGGGGGGCTACGCAGTATTTT. Translating gives CASTTWGATQYF.